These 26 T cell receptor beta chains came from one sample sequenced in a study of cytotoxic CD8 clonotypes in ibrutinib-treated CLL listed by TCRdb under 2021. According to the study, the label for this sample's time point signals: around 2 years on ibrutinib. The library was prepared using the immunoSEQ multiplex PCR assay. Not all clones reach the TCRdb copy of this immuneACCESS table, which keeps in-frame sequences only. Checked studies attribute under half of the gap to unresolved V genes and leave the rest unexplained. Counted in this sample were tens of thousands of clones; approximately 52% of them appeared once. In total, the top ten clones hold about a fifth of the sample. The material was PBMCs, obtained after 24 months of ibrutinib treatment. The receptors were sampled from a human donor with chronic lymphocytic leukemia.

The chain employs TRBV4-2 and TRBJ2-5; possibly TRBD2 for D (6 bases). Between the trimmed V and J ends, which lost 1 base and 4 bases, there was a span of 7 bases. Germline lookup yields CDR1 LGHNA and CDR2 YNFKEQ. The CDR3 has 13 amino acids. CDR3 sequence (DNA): TGTGCCAGCAGCCAAGTAGCGGCAGAGACCCAGTACTTC. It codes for CASSQVAAETQYF.

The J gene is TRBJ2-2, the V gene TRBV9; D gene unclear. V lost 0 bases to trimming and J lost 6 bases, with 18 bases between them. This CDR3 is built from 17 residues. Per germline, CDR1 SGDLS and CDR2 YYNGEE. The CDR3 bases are TGTGCCAGCAGCGTAGTAGTGGAGAGAACAGTAGCCGGGGAGCTGTTTTTT. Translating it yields CASSVVVERTVAGELFF.

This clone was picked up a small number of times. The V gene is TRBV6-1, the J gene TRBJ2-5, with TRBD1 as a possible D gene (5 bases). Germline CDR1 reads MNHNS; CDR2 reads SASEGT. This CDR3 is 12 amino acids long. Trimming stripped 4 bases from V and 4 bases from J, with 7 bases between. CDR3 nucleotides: TGTGCCAGCAGTGGGGGCTCAGAGACCCAGTACTTC. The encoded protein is CASSGGSETQYF.

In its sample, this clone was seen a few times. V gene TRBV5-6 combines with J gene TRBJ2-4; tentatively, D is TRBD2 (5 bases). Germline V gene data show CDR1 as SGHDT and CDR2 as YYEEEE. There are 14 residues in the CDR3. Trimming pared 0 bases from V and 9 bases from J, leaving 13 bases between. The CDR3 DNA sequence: TGTGCCAGCAGCTTGGTAGGTACTAGAGGCATTCAGTACTTC. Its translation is CASSLVGTRGIQYF.

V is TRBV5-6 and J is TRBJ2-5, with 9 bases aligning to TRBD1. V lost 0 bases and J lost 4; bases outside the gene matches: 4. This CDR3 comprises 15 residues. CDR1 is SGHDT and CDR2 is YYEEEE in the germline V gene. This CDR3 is CASSLGGQGRETQYF. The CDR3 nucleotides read TGTGCCAGCAGCTTGGGGGGACAGGGTCGAGAGACCCAGTACTTC.

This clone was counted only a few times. The CDR3 bases are TGTGCCAGCAGCTACAGGGAGCGGGTCTATGGCTACACCTTC. The encoded protein is CASSYRERVYGYTF. This chain joins TRBV5-6 and TRBJ1-2, with a tentative D call TRBD1 (6 bases). Germline loops: CDR1 SGHDT, CDR2 YYEEEE. There are 14 residues in the CDR3. Trimming removed 3 bases at V and 4 bases at J, with 13 bases between.

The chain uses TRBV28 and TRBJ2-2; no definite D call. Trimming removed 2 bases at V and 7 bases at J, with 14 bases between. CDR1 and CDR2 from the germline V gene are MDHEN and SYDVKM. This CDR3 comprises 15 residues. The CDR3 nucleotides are TGTGCCAGCAGTTTAACGGGCCTTCGGCTCGGGGAGCTGTTTTTT. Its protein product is CASSLTGLRLGELFF.

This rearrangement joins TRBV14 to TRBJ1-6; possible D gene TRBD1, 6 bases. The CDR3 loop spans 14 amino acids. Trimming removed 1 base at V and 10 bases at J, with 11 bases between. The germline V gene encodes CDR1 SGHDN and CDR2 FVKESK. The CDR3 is CASSQVGGGSPLHF. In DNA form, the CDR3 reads TGTGCCAGCAGCCAAGTCGGGGGGGGCTCACCCCTCCACTTT. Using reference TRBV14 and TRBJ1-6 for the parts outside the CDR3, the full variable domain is EAGVTQFPSHSVIEKGQTVTLRCDPISGHDNLYWYRRVMGKEIKFLLHFVKESKQDESGMPNNRFLAERTGGTYSTLKVQPAELEDSGVYFCASSQVGGGSPLHFGNGTRLTVT.

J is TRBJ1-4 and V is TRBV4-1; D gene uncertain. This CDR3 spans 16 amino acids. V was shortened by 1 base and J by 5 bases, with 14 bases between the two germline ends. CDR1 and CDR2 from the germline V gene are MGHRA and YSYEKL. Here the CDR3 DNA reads TGCGCCAGCAGCCAAGGGAGGTCAAGCGTAAATGAAAAACTGTTTTTT. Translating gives CASSQGRSSVNEKLFF.

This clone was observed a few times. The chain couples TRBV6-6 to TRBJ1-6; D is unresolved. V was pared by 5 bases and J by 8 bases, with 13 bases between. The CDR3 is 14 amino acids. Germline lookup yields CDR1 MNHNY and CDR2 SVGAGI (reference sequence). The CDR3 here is CASSVEAMYSPLHF. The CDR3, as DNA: TGTGCCAGCAGTGTAGAGGCGATGTATTCACCCCTCCACTTT.

As DNA, the CDR3 is TGTGCCAGCAGTTTCCTCCGAGGGAAGGCGGCCACAGATACGCAGTATTTT. Translation: CASSFLRGKAATDTQYF. This chain links TRBV27 with TRBJ2-3; a possible D gene is TRBD2 (5 bases). This CDR3 has 17 amino acids. V dropped 3 bases and J dropped 2 bases, with 18 bases sitting between them. Germline lookup yields CDR1 MNHEY and CDR2 SMNVEV (reference sequence).

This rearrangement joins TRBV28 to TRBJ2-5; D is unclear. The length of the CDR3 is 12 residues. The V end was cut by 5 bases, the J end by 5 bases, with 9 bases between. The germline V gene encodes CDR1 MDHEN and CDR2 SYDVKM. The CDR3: CASSRTRETQYF. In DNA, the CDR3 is TGTGCCAGCAGTCGGACCCGGGAGACCCAGTACTTC.

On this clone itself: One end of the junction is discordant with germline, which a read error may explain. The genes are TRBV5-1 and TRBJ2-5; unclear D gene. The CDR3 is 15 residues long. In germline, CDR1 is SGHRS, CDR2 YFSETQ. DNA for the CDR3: TGCACCAGCAGCTTTTCTGGCGCTCTTGACGAGACCCAGTACTTC. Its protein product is CTSSFSGALDETQYF. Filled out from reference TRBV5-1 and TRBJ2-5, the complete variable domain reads KAGVTQTPRYLIKTRGQQVTLSCSPISGHRSVSWYQQTPGQGLQFLFEYFSETQRNKGNFPGRFSGRQFSNSRSEMNVSTLELGDSALYLCTSSFSGALDETQYFGPGTRLLVL.

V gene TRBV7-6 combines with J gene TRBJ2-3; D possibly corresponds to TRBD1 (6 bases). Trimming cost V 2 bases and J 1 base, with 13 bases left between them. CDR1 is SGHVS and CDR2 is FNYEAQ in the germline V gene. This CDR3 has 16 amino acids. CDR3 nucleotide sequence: TGTGCCAGCAGCTTACTACGCAGGGGTGGCACAGATACGCAGTATTTT. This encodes CASSLLRRGGTDTQYF.

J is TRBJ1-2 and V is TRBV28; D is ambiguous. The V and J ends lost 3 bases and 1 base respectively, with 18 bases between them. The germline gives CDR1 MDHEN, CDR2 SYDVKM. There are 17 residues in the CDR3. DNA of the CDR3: TGTGCCAGCAGTTTTAACTGGGCCGATACCAATAACTATGGCTACACCTTC. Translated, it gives CASSFNWADTNNYGYTF.

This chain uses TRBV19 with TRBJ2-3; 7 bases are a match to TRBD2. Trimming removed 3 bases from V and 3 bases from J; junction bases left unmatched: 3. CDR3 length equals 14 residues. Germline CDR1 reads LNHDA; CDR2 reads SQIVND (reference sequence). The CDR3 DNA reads TGTGCCAGTAGTATGGGAGGGGCTACAGATACGCAGTATTTT. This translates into CASSMGGATDTQYF.

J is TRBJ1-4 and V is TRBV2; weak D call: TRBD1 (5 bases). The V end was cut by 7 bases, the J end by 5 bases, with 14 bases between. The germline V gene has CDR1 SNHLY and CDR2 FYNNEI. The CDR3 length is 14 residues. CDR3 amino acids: CASNRDLPNEKLFF. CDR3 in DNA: TGTGCCAGCAATCGGGACCTCCCAAATGAAAAACTGTTTTTT.

The CDR3 spells CASRLKSHLAKNIQYF. CDR3 bases: TGTGCAAGTCGCTTAAAGTCCCATCTAGCCAAAAACATTCAGTACTTC. The chain is built from TRBV12-2 and TRBJ2-4. TRBV12-2 is recorded as a pseudogene. The CDR3 length is 16 residues.

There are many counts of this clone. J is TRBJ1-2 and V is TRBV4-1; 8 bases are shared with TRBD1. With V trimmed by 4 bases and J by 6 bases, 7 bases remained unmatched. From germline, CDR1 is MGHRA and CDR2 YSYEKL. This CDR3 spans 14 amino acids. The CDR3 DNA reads TGCGCCAGCAGCCCCTGGACAGGGTTTGATGGCTACACCTTC. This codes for CASSPWTGFDGYTF.

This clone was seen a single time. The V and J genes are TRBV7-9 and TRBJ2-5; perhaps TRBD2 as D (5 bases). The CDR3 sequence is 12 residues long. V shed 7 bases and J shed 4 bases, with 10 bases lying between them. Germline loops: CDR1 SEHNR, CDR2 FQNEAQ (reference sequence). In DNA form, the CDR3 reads TGTGCCAGCAATTTTCGGGGAGAGACCCAGTACTTC. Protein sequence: CASNFRGETQYF.

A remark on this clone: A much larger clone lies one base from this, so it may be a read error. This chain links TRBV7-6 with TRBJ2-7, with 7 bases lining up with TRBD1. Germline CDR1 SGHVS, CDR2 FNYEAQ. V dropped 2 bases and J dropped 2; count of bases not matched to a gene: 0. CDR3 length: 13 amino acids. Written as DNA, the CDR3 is TGTGCCAGCAGCTTAACAGGGGCCTACGAGCAGTACTTC. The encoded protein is CASSLTGAYEQYF.

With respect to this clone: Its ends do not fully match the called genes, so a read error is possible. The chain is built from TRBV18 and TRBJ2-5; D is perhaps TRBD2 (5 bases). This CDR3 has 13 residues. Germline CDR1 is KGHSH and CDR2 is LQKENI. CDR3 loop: CASSRGVQEIQYF. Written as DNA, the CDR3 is TGTGCCAGCTCACGGGGAGTACAAGAGATCCAGTACTTC.

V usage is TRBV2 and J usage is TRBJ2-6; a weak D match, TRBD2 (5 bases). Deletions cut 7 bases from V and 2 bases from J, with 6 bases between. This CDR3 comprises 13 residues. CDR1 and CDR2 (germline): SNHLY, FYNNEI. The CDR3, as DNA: TGTGCCAGCATCGGGGCTGGGGCCAACGTCCTGACTTTC. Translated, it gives CASIGAGANVLTF. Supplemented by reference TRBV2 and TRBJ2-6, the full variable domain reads EPEVTQTPSHQVTQMGQEVILRCVPISNHLYFYWYRQILGQKVEFLVSFYNNEISEKSEIFDDQFSVERPDGSNFTLKIRSTKLEDSAMYFCASIGAGANVLTFGAGSRLTVL.

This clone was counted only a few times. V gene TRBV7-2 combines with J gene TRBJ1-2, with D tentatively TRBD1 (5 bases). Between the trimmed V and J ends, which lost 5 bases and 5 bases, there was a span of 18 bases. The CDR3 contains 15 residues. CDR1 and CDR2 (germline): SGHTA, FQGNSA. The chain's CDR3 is CASSGQGVEFYGYTF. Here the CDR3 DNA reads TGTGCCAGCAGCGGGCAGGGCGTGGAGTTTTATGGCTACACCTTC.

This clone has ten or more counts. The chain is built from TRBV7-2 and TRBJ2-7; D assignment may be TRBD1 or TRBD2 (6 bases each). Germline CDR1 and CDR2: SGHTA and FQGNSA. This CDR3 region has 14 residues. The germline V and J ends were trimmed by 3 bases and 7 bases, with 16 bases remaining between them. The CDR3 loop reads CASSLGGQVGEQYF. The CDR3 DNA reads TGTGCCAGCAGCTTGGGGGGCCAAGTGGGAGAGCAGTACTTC.

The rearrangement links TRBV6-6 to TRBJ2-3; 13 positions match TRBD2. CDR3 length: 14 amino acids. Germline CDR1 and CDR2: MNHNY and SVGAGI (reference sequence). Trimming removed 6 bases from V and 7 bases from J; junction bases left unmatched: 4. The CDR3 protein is CASSGTSGIYTQYF. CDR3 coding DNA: TGTGCCAGCAGCGGGACTAGCGGGATATATACGCAGTATTTT.